A selection of T cell receptor beta chains follows, all from one sample in a study of blood T cell repertoires in COVID-19. Assay used: immunoSEQ multiplex PCR; TCRdb lists only in-frame clones, some missing. The sample contains 210,000 or so clones, nearly 90% of which appear only once. Sequencing input: peripheral blood. The receptors were gathered from a woman younger than 30 who had recovered from COVID-19. Each CDR3 is given with its conserved first and last residue. D genes are given only for firm matches. Clone size is not always given. Where it is, it says once, few, many or a class for expanded clones.

V: TRBV3-1/TRBV3-2; size: -; J: TRBJ1-6; D: -; CDR3: CASSQVSFPYNSPLHF; DNA: TGTGCCAGCAGCCAAGTCTCCTTCCCTTATAATTCACCCCTCCACTTT
V: TRBV28; size: -; J: TRBJ2-1; D: -; CDR3: CASSSAPGVGYNEQFF; DNA: TGTGCCAGCAGTTCTGCCCCGGGAGTAGGCTACAATGAGCAGTTCTTC
V: TRBV5-1; size: -; J: TRBJ2-1; D: -; CDR3: CASSYRAYNEQFF; DNA: TGCGCCAGCAGCTATCGGGCCTACAATGAGCAGTTCTTC
V: TRBV5-1; size: -; J: TRBJ2-4; D: -; CDR3: CASRSENIQYF; DNA: TGCGCCAGCAGGTCGGAAAACATTCAGTACTTC
V: TRBV30; size: -; J: TRBJ1-5; D: -; CDR3: CAWRRAGVSSNQPQHF; DNA: TGTGCCTGGAGAAGGGCAGGGGTATCTAGCAATCAGCCCCAGCATTTT
V: TRBV5-1; size: -; J: TRBJ1-1; D: -; CDR3: CASSFDSQNTEAFF; DNA: TGCGCCAGCAGCTTTGACAGTCAGAACACTGAAGCTTTCTTT
V: TRBV25-1; size: -; J: TRBJ1-1; D: TRBD1; CDR3: CASSPATGLNTEAFF; DNA: TGTGCCAGCAGTCCAGCGACAGGGCTGAACACTGAAGCTTTCTTT
V: TRBV3-1/TRBV3-2; size: -; J: TRBJ2-1; D: -; CDR3: CASSHDFAGRDEQFF; DNA: TGTGCCAGCAGCCACGACTTCGCGGGGCGGGATGAGCAGTTCTTC
V: TRBV6-6; size: -; J: TRBJ2-7; D: TRBD2; CDR3: CASSYGGTSAYEQYF; DNA: TGTGCCAGCAGTTACGGCGGGACTAGCGCCTACGAGCAGTACTTC
V: TRBV30; size: -; J: TRBJ1-5; D: TRBD1; CDR3: CAADGQGTGQPQHF; DNA: TGTGCCGCAGACGGACAGGGGACTGGTCAGCCCCAGCATTTT
V: TRBV5-4; size: once; J: TRBJ1-2; D: -; CDR3: CASRERGLEGYTF; DNA: TGTGCCAGCCGGGAGCGGGGGCTGGAGGGCTACACCTTC
V: TRBV6-2/TRBV6-3; size: -; J: TRBJ2-5; D: TRBD2; CDR3: CASSYYSGVETQYF; DNA: TGTGCCAGCAGTTACTATAGCGGGGTGGAGACCCAGTACTTC
V: TRBV28; size: -; J: TRBJ2-3; D: -; CDR3: CASSPPGGGRGTDTQYF; DNA: TGTGCCAGCAGTCCCCCAGGGGGCGGGAGGGGGACAGATACGCAGTATTTT
V: TRBV10-3; size: -; J: TRBJ1-5; D: -; CDR3: CAISESGGGQPQHF; DNA: TGTGCCATCAGTGAGTCCGGGGGGGGTCAGCCCCAGCATTTT